This TCR beta chain was sequenced for a study of T cells in Graves' hyperthyroidism and ophthalmopathy. This clonotype has ten or more counts. This CDR3 is 13 amino acids long. V was pared by 4 bases and J by 8 bases, with 8 bases of the junction left unmatched. The germline CDR1 and CDR2 sequences are GTSNPN and SVGIG (reference sequence). The TCR beta CDR3 regions underwent amplification using RNA transcripts as the source. The TCR CDR3 was amplified in a first-round RT-PCR using the HTBI primer set. In TCRdb, the multiplex PCR reads were re-called with MiXCR into one record per CDR3 protein. The sample holds some 350,000 distinct CDR3 sequences, approximately 14% seen once.

The source is a woman aged 55-69 years with Graves' ophthalmopathy. Specimen: blood. This chain joins TRBV30 and TRBJ2-1; 7 bases line up with TRBD1. The CDR3 sequence: CAWNRDRVYEQFF. CDR3 in DNA: TGTGCCTGGAACCGGGACAGAGTTTATGAGCAGTTCTTC. Full variable domain (missing parts from reference TRBV30 and TRBJ2-1): SQTIHQWPATLVQPVGSPLSLECTVEGTSNPNLYWYRQAAGRGLQLLFYSVGIGQISSEVPQNLSASRPQDRQFILSSKKLLLSDSGFYLCAWNRDRVYEQFFGPGTRLTVL.